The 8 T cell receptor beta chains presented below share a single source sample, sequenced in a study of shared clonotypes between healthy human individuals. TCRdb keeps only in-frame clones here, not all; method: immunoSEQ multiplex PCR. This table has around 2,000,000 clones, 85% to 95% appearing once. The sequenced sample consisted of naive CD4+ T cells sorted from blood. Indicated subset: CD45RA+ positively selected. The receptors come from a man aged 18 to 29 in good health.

The CDR3: CASSVGSGGAFGYTF. DNA of the CDR3: TGTGCCAGCAGCGTAGGGTCAGGGGGCGCGTTTGGCTACACCTTC. The rearrangement joins TRBV9 to TRBJ1-2, with TRBD1 matching over 8 bases. V shed 0 bases and J 7 bases; nucleotides not matched to a gene: 8. The CDR3 runs to 15 residues. Germline V gene sequence: CDR1 SGDLS, CDR2 YYNGEE. The variable domain in full, with the rest retrieved from reference TRBV9 and TRBJ1-2, is DSGVTQTPKHLITATGQRVTLRCSPRSGDLSVYWYQQSLDQGLQFLIQYYNGEERAKGNILERFSAQQFPDLHSELNLSSLELGDSALYFCASSVGSGGAFGYTFGSGTRLTVV.

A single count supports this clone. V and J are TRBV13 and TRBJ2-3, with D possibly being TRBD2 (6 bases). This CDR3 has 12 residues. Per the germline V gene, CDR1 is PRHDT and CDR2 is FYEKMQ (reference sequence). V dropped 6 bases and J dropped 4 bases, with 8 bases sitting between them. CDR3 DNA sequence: TGTGCCAGCAGTCCTAGCGCAGATACGCAGTATTTT. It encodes CASSPSADTQYF. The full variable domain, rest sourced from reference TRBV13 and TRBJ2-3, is AAGVIQSPRHLIKEKRETATLKCYPIPRHDTVYWYQQGPGQDPQFLISFYEKMQSDKGSIPDRFSAQQFSDYHSELNMSSLELGDSALYFCASSPSADTQYFGPGTRLTVL.

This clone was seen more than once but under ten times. In DNA form, the CDR3 reads TGCAGCGTACATAGTGCCGGGGAGCTGTTTTTT. It encodes CSVHSAGELFF. The chain couples TRBV29-1 to TRBJ2-2; unclear D gene. CDR3 length: 11 residues. The germline V gene has CDR1 SQVTM and CDR2 ANQGSEA. V shed 6 bases and J shed 6 bases, with 8 bases lying between them.

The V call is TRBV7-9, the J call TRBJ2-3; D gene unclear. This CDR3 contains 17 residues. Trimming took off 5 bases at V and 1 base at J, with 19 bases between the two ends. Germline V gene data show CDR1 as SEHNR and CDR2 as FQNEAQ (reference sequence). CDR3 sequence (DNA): TGTGCCAGCAGCCAACCGAGGCCCCTCCGGGGCACAGATACGCAGTATTTT. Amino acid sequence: CASSQPRPLRGTDTQYF.

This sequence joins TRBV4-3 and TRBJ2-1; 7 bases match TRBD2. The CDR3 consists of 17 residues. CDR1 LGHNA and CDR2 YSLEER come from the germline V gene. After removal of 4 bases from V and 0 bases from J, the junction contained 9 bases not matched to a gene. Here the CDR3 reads CASSPRVRGSSYNEQFF. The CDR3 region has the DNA TGCGCCAGCAGCCCACGGGTTCGCGGGAGCTCCTACAATGAGCAGTTCTTC.

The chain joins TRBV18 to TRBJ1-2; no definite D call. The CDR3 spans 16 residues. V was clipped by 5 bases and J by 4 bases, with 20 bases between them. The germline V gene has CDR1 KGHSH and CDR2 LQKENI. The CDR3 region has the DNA TGTGCCAGCTCAATAAACGGCGGGCAGGATTTCTATGGCTACACCTTC. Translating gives CASSINGGQDFYGYTF. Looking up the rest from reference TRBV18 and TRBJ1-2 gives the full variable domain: NAGVMQNPRHLVRRRGQEARLRCSPMKGHSHVYWYRQLPEEGLKFMVYLQKENIIDESGMPKERFSAEFPKEGPSILRIQQVVRGDSAAYFCASSINGGQDFYGYTFGSGTRLTVV.

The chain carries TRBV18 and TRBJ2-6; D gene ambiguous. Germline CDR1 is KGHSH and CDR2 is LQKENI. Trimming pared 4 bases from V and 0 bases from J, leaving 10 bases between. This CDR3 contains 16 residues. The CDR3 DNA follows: TGTGCCAGCTCACAGGACGTACGCTCTGGGGCCAACGTCCTGACTTTC. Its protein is CASSQDVRSGANVLTF. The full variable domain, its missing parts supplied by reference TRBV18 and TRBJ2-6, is NAGVMQNPRHLVRRRGQEARLRCSPMKGHSHVYWYRQLPEEGLKFMVYLQKENIIDESGMPKERFSAEFPKEGPSILRIQQVVRGDSAAYFCASSQDVRSGANVLTFGAGSRLTVL.

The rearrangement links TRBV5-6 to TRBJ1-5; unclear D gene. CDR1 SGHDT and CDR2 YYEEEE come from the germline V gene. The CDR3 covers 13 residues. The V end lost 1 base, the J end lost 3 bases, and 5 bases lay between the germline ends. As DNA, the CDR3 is TGTGCCAGCAGCTTGTCCCACAATCAGCCCCAGCATTTT. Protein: CASSLSHNQPQHF.